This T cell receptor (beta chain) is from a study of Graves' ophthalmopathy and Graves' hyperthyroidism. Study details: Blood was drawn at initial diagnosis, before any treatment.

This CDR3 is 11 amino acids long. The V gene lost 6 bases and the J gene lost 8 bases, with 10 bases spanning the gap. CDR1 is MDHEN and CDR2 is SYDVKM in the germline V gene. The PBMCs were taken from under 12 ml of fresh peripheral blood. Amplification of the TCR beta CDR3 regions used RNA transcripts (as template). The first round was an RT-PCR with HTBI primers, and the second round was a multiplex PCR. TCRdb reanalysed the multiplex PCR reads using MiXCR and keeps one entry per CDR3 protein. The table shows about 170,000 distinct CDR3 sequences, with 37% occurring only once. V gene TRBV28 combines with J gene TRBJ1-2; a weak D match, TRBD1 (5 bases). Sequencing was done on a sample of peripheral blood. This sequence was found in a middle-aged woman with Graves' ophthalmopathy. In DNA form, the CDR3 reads TGTGCCAGCAGCCAGGGCGGCGGCTACACCTTC. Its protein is CASSQGGGYTF.